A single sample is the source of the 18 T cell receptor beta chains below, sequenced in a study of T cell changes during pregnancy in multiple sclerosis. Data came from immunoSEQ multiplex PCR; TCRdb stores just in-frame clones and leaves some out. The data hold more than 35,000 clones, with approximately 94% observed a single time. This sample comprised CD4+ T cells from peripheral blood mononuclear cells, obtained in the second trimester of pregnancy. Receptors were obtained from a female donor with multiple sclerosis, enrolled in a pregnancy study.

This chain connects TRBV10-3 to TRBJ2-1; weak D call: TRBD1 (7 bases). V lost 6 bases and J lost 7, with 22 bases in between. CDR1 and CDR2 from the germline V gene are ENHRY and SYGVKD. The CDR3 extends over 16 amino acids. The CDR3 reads CAIRPSHRGRGNEQFF. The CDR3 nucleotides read TGTGCCATCAGGCCCAGCCACAGGGGACGGGGGAATGAGCAGTTCTTC.

CDR3 sequence reads: CASSLRSGLSYEQYF. CDR3 DNA: TGTGCCAGCAGCTTAAGGTCGGGACTTTCCTACGAGCAGTACTTC. The chain combines TRBV7-3 with TRBJ2-7, with D maybe TRBD2 (6 bases). Trimming shortened V by 1 base and J by 1 base, and 11 bases separated the two germline ends. The CDR3 is 15 amino acids. The germline V gene encodes CDR1 SGHTA and CDR2 FQGTGA.

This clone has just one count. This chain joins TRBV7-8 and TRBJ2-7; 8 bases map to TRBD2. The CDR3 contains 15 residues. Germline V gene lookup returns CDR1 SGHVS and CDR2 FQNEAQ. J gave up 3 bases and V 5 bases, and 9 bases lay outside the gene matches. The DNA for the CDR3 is TGTGCCAGCAGCCCCCGTCGGGGGGGAGGCTACGAGCAGTACTTC. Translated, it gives CASSPRRGGGYEQYF.

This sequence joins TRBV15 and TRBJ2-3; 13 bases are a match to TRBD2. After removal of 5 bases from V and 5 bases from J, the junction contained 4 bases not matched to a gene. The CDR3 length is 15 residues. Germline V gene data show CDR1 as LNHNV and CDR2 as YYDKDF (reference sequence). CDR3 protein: CATSARTSGRDTQYF. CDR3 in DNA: TGTGCCACCAGCGCTCGGACTAGCGGGAGAGATACGCAGTATTTT.

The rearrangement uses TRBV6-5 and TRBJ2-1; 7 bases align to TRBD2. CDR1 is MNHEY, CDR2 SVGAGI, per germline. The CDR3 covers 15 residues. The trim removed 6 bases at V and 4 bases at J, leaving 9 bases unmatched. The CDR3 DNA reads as TGTGCCAGCAGCTTCACTAGCGTAAGATACAATGAGCAGTTCTTC. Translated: CASSFTSVRYNEQFF.

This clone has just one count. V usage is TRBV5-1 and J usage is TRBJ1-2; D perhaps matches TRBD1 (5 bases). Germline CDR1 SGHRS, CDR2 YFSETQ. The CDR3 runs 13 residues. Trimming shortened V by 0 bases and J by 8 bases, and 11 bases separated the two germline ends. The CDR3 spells CASSLAQGGGYTF. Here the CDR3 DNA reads TGCGCCAGCAGCTTGGCCCAGGGAGGAGGCTACACCTTC.

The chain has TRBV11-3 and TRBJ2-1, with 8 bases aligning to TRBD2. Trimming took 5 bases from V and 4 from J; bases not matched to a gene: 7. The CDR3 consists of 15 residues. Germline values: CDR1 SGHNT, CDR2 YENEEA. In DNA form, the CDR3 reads TGTGCCAGCAGCCCAACTAGCGGTAGTTACAATGAGCAGTTCTTC. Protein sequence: CASSPTSGSYNEQFF.

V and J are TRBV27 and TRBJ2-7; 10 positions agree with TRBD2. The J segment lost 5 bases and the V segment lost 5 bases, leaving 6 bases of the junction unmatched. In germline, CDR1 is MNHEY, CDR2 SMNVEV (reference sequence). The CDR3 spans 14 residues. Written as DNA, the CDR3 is TGTGCCAGCAGTAGCGGGAGGGACATCGACGAGCAGTACTTC. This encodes CASSSGRDIDEQYF.

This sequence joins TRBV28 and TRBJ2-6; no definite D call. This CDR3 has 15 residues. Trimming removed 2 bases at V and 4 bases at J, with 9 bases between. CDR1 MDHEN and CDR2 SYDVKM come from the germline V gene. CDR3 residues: CASSLAVAGANVLTF. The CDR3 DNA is TGTGCCAGCAGTTTAGCAGTGGCCGGGGCCAACGTCCTGACTTTC.

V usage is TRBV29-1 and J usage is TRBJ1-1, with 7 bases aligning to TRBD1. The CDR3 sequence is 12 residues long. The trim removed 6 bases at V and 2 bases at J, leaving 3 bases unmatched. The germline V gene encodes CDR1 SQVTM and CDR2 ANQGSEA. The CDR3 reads CSVRDSNTEAFF. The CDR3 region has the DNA TGCAGCGTCCGGGACAGTAACACTGAAGCTTTCTTT.

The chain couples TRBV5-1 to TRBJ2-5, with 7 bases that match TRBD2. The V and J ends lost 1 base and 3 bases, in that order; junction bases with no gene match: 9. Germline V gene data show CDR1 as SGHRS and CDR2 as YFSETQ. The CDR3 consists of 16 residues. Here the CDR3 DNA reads TGCGCCAGCAGCTTGCTAGCGGCGGGCCTTAAAGAGACCCAGTACTTC. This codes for CASSLLAAGLKETQYF.

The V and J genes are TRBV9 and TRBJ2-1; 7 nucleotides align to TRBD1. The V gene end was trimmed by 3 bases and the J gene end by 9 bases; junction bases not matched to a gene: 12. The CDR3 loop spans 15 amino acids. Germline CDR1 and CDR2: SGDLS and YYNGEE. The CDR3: CASSDRDSSSLEQFF. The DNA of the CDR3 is TGTGCCAGCAGCGATCGGGACAGCTCCTCGCTTGAGCAGTTCTTC.

CDR3: CASSLVQGGGQAPYEQYF. The CDR3 region has the DNA TGTGCCAGCAGCTTAGTACAAGGGGGGGGACAGGCCCCCTACGAGCAGTACTTC. This chain connects TRBV11-2 to TRBJ2-7; perhaps TRBD1 as D (8 bases). CDR3 length: 18 residues. The germline V gene encodes CDR1 SGHAT and CDR2 FQNNGV. The germline V and J ends were trimmed by 1 base and 2 bases, with 21 bases remaining between them. Drawing the rest from reference TRBV11-2 and TRBJ2-7, the complete variable domain is EAGVAQSPRYKIIEKRQSVAFWCNPISGHATLYWYQQILGQGPKLLIQFQNNGVVDDSQLPKDRFSAERLKGVDSTLKIQPAKLEDSAVYLCASSLVQGGGQAPYEQYFGPGTRLTVT.

CDR3 protein: CASSQEQLYGYTF. DNA of the CDR3: TGCGCCAGCAGCCAAGAACAGCTTTATGGCTACACCTTC. The V and J genes are TRBV4-1 and TRBJ1-2; D is ambiguous. The CDR3 sequence is 13 residues long. Germline V gives CDR1 MGHRA, CDR2 YSYEKL. The V gene lost 0 bases and the J gene lost 5 bases, with 7 bases spanning the gap.

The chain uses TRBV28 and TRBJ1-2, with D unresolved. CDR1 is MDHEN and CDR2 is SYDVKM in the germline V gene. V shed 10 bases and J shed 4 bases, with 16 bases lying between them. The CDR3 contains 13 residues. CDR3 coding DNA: TGTGCCACTCGGGAGAGATATAGCTATGGCTACACCTTC. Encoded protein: CATRERYSYGYTF.

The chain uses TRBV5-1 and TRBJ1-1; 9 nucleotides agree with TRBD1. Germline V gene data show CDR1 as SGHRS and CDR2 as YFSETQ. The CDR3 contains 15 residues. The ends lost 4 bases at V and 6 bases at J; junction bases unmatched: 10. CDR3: CASSHWDREAPEAFF. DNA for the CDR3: TGCGCCAGCAGCCATTGGGACAGGGAGGCACCTGAAGCTTTCTTT.

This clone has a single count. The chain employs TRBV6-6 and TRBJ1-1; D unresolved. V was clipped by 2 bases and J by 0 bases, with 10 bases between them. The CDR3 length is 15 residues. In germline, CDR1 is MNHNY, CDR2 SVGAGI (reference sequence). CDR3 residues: CASSYRGTVNTEAFF. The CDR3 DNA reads TGTGCCAGCAGTTACCGGGGTACGGTGAACACTGAAGCTTTCTTT.

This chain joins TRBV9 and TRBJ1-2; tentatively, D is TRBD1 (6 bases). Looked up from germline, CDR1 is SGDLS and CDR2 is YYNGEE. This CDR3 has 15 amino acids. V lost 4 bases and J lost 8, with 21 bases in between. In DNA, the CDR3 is TGTGCCAGCAGCCCCGTCAGGGGCCCTCGTGGGGGCTACACCTTC. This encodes CASSPVRGPRGGYTF. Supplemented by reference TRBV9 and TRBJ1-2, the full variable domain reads DSGVTQTPKHLITATGQRVTLRCSPRSGDLSVYWYQQSLDQGLQFLIQYYNGEERAKGNILERFSAQQFPDLHSELNLSSLELGDSALYFCASSPVRGPRGGYTFGSGTRLTVV.